A selection of T cell receptor beta chains follows, all from one sample in a study of control samples from healthy donors and cancer patients. Sequenced by immunoSEQ multiplex PCR; TCRdb stores in-frame clones only, minus some. The table records about 34,000 clones, approximately 86% of them present only once. Sequencing used PBMCs. The receptor source for this set is a woman between 35 and 50 years old with lung cancer. Each CDR3 is given with its conserved first and last residue. D genes are given only for firm matches. The listing skips clone size in some rows; elsewhere it reads once, few, many or a size class.

CDR3: CASSLRENTEAFF
DNA: TGTGCCAGCAGTTTAAGGGAGAACACTGAAGCTTTCTTT
V: TRBV27
J: TRBJ1-1
D: .
size: .

CDR3: CASRPGTAYTGELFF
DNA: TGCGCCAGCAGACCCGGGACAGCTTACACCGGGGAGCTGTTTTTT
V: TRBV5-1
J: TRBJ2-2
D: TRBD1
size: .

CDR3: CAWSVEGTLPGNTIYF
DNA: TGTGCCTGGAGTGTTGAGGGGACTTTACCCGGAAACACCATATATTTT
V: TRBV30
J: TRBJ1-3
D: .
size: .

CDR3: CASSEQGLAGRAFF
DNA: TGTGCCAGCAGTGAACAAGGGCTAGCAGGGAGAGCTTTCTTT
V: TRBV2
J: TRBJ1-1
D: .
size: .

CDR3: CASSYGNTGASQPQHF
DNA: TGTGCCAGCAGCTACGGAAACACAGGGGCAAGTCAGCCCCAGCATTTT
V: TRBV5-6
J: TRBJ1-5
D: TRBD1
size: .

CDR3: CASTLPGILNYGYTF
DNA: TGTGCCAGCACATTACCAGGCATACTCAACTATGGCTACACCTTC
V: TRBV28
J: TRBJ1-2
D: .
size: .

CDR3: CASSEAGLAGPGEQFF
DNA: TGTGCCAGCAGTGAAGCAGGACTAGCGGGGCCCGGTGAGCAGTTCTTC
V: TRBV2
J: TRBJ2-1
D: TRBD2
size: .

CDR3: CASSLDGAPDTQYF
DNA: TGTGCCAGCAGCTTAGATGGGGCCCCAGATACGCAGTATTTT
V: TRBV11-2
J: TRBJ2-3
D: .
size: .

CDR3: CASSLARGTSPPYNEQFF
DNA: TGTGCCAGCAGCTTGGCAAGGGGGACTAGCCCCCCCTACAATGAGCAGTTCTTC
V: TRBV5-4
J: TRBJ2-1
D: TRBD2
size: .

CDR3: CASSPNAYEQYF
DNA: TGTGCCAGCAGCCCGAACGCGTACGAGCAGTACTTC
V: TRBV3-1/TRBV3-2
J: TRBJ2-7
D: .
size: .

CDR3: CASSLSGGALDTQYF
DNA: TGTGCCAGCAGTCTTAGCGGGGGGGCCTTGGATACGCAGTATTTT
V: TRBV2
J: TRBJ2-3
D: TRBD2
size: .

CDR3: CASHPRLAGNNEQFF
DNA: TGTGCCAGTCATCCACGACTAGCGGGGAATAATGAGCAGTTCTTC
V: TRBV5-8
J: TRBJ2-1
D: TRBD2
size: few

CDR3: CATSDLRTSPYF
DNA: TGTGCCACCAGTGATTTAAGGACTTCCCCGTACTTC
V: TRBV24-1
J: TRBJ2-7
D: .
size: few

CDR3: CASSVRRSATNEKLFF
DNA: TGTGCCAGCAGTGTGCGCAGGAGCGCAACTAATGAAAAACTGTTTTTT
V: TRBV25-1
J: TRBJ1-4
D: .
size: once

CDR3: CASSVAGTLTGELFF
DNA: TGTGCCAGCAGCGTAGCTGGGACACTCACCGGGGAGCTGTTTTTT
V: TRBV9
J: TRBJ2-2
D: .
size: .

CDR3: CASSLVRLTTGELFF
DNA: TGTGCCAGCAGCTTAGTTAGGCTGACGACCGGGGAGCTGTTTTTT
V: TRBV7-2
J: TRBJ2-2
D: .
size: .

CDR3: CSVGIKEAFF
DNA: TGCAGCGTTGGGATAAAAGAAGCTTTCTTT
V: TRBV29-1
J: TRBJ1-1
D: .
size: .

CDR3: CASSYSRGNEQFF
DNA: TGTGCCAGCAGTTACTCTAGGGGCAATGAGCAGTTCTTC
V: TRBV6-5
J: TRBJ2-1
D: .
size: .

CDR3: CASSARGFSGNTIYF
DNA: TGTGCCAGCAGCGCCCGGGGTTTCTCTGGAAACACCATATATTTT
V: TRBV9
J: TRBJ1-3
D: .
size: .

CDR3: CASSANKGWGAGETQYF
DNA: TGTGCCAGCAGCGCAAACAAAGGTTGGGGGGCCGGGGAGACCCAGTACTTC
V: TRBV3-1/TRBV3-2
J: TRBJ2-5
D: .
size: .

CDR3: CATSEGGGQADTQYF
DNA: TGTGCCACCAGCGAAGGGGGGGGCCAGGCAGATACGCAGTATTTT
V: TRBV15
J: TRBJ2-3
D: .
size: .

CDR3: CAWSVGGNTIYF
DNA: TGTGCCTGGAGTGTTGGTGGAAACACCATATATTTT
V: TRBV30
J: TRBJ1-3
D: .
size: once

CDR3: CASTRTGPNTEAFF
DNA: TGTGCCAGCACCAGGACAGGGCCTAACACTGAAGCTTTCTTT
V: TRBV6-5
J: TRBJ1-1
D: TRBD1
size: .

CDR3: CASSQLGRTYEQYF
DNA: TGCGCCAGCAGCCAACTTGGCAGAACCTACGAGCAGTACTTC
V: TRBV4-1
J: TRBJ2-7
D: .
size: .

CDR3: CASSPLLNGAGNTIYF
DNA: TGTGCCAGTAGTCCTCTCCTGAATGGGGCGGGAAACACCATATATTTT
V: TRBV19
J: TRBJ1-3
D: .
size: once

CDR3: CSVATTGSDTQYF
DNA: TGCAGCGTCGCTACTACAGGGTCAGATACGCAGTATTTT
V: TRBV29-1
J: TRBJ2-3
D: .
size: once

CDR3: CASSVDYRYYEQYF
DNA: TGTGCCAGCAGCGTAGACTACAGATACTACGAGCAGTACTTC
V: TRBV9
J: TRBJ2-7
D: .
size: .

CDR3: CASSIGGGSYEQYF
DNA: TGTGCCAGTAGTATCGGCGGGGGCTCCTACGAGCAGTACTTC
V: TRBV19
J: TRBJ2-7
D: TRBD2
size: once